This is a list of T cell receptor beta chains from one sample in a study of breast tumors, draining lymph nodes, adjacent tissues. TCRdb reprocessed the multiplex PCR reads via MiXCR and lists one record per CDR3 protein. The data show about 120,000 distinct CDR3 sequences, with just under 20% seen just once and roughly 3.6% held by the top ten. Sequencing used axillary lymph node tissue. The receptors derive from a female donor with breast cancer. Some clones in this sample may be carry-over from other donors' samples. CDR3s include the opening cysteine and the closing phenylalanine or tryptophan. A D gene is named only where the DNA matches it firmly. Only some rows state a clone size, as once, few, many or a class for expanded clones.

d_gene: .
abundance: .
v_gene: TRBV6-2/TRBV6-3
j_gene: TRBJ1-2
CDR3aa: CATTGGRLGYTF
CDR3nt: TGTGCCACCACTGGGGGACGCTTGGGCTACACCTTC

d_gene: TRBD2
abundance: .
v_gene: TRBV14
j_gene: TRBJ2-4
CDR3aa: CASSQGRLRSGGNIQYF
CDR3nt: TGTGCCAGCAGCCAAGGCCGTTTAAGGAGCGGGGGAAACATTCAGTACTTC

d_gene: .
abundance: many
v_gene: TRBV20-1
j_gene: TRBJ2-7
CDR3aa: CSAPPTGQSSYEQYF
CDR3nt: TGCAGTGCCCCCCCCACCGGGCAGAGCTCCTACGAGCAGTACTTC

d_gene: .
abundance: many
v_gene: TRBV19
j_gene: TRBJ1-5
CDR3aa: CASSIVRGNQPQHF
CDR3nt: TGTGCCAGTAGTATAGTCAGGGGTAATCAGCCCCAGCATTTT

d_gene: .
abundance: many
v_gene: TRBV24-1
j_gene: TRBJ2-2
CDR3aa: CATSDLGRANTGELFF
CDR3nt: TGTGCCACCAGTGATTTAGGCAGGGCGAACACCGGGGAGCTGTTTTTT

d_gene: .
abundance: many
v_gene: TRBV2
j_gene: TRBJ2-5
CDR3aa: CASTLGETQYF
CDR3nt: TGTGCCAGCACTTTGGGGGAGACCCAGTACTTC

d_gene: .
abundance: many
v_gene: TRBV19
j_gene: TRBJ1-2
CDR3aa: CASSMPENYGYTF
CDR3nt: TGTGCCAGTAGTATGCCGGAGAACTATGGCTACACCTTC

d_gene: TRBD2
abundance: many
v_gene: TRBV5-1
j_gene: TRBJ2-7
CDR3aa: CASSTKGLAGGSEQYF
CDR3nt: TGCGCCAGCAGCACCAAGGGACTAGCGGGAGGATCGGAGCAGTACTTC

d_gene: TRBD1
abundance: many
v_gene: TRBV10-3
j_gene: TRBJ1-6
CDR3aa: CAISGTGDDSPLHF
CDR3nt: TGTGCCATCAGTGGGACAGGGGATGATTCACCCCTCCACTTT

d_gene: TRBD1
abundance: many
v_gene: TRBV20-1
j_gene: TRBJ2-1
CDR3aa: CSADRGLDYEQFF
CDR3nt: TGCAGTGCGGACAGGGGGCTGGATTATGAGCAGTTCTTC

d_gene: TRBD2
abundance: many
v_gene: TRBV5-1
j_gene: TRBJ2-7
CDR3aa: CASSLGGLAGVYEQYF
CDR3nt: TGCGCCAGCAGCTTGGGGGGACTAGCGGGGGTCTACGAGCAGTACTTC

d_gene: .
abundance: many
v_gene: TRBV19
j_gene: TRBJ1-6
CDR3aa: CASGNYGGSRSPLHF
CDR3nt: TGTGCCAGTGGGAATTACGGGGGATCACGTTCACCCCTCCACTTT

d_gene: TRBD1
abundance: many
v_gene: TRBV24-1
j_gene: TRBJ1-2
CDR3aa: CATSDSGQGYGYTF
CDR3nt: TGTGCCACCAGTGATTCGGGACAGGGTTATGGCTACACCTTC

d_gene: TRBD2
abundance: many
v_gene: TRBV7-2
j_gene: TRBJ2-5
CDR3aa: CASSLLAGAATQYF
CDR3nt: TGTGCCAGCAGCCTACTAGCGGGGGCCGCGACCCAGTACTTC

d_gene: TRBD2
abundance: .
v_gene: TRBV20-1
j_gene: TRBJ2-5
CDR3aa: CSAGSGGALLETQYF
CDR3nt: TGCAGTGCGGGGAGCGGGGGGGCGTTATTAGAGACCCAGTACTTC

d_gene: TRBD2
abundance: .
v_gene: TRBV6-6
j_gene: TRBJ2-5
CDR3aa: CASFPGGAPLETQHF
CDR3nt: TGTGCCAGCTTCCCGGGGGGAGCCCCGTTGGAGACCCAGCACTTC

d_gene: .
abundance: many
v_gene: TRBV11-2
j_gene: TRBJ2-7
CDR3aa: CASSLDPNYEQYF
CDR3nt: TGTGCCAGCAGCTTAGACCCGAACTACGAGCAGTACTTC

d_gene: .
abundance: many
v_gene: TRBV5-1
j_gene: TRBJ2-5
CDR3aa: CASSFLVEETQYF
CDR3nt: TGCGCCAGCAGCTTTCTGGTGGAAGAGACCCAGTACTTC

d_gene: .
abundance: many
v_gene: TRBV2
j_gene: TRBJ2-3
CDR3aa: CASSGWGPVDTQYF
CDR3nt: TGTGCCAGCAGTGGCTGGGGGCCGGTAGATACGCAGTATTTT

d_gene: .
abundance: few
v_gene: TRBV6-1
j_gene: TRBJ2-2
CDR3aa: CASSEDGTGELFF
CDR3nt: TGTGCCAGCAGTGAAGACGGCACCGGGGAGCTGTTTTTT